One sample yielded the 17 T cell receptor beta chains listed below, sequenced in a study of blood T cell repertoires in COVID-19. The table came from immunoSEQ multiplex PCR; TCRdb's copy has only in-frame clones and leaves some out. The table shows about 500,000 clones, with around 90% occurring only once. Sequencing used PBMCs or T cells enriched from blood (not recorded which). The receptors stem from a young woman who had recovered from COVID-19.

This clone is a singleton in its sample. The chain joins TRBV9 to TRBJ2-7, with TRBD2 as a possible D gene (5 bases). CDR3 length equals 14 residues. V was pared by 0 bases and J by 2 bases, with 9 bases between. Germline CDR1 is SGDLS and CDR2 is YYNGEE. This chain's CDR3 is CASSVGGKTYEQYF. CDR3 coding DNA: TGTGCCAGCAGCGTAGGAGGGAAGACCTACGAGCAGTACTTC.

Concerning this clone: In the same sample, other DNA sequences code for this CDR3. CDR3 nucleotide sequence: TGTGCCAGCTCACCTCGGACAGGGAGTGGAAACACCATATATTTT. This gives the protein CASSPRTGSGNTIYF. This rearrangement joins TRBV18 to TRBJ1-3; 8 bases are shared with TRBD1. With 3 bases clipped from V and 3 bases from J, the junction kept 4 bases outside the gene matches. Germline V lookup: CDR1 KGHSH, CDR2 LQKENI. The CDR3 is 15 residues long.

The CDR3 protein is CASSESSGTGMPTEAFF. For the CDR3, the DNA is TGCGCCAGCAGTGAGTCTTCCGGGACAGGGATGCCCACTGAAGCTTTCTTT. This chain connects TRBV10-1 to TRBJ1-1; TRBD1 aligns across 9 bases. The J segment lost 4 bases and the V segment lost 0 bases, leaving 9 bases of the junction unmatched. This CDR3 comprises 17 residues. Germline V gene data show CDR1 as WNHNN and CDR2 as SYGVQD (reference sequence).

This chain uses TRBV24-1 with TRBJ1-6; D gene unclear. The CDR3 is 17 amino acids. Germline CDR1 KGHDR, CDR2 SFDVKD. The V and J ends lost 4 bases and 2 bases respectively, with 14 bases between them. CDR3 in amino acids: CATSDPVPRPYNSPLHF. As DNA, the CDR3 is TGTGCCACCAGTGACCCTGTCCCCAGGCCCTATAATTCACCCCTCCACTTT.

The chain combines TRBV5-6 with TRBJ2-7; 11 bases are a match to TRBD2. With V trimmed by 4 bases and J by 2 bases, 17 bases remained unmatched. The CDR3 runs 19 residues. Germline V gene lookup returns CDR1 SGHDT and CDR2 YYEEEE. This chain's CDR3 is CASSLLSTSGASSTYEQYF. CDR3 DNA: TGTGCCAGCAGCCTATTATCGACTAGCGGGGCCTCCTCCACCTACGAGCAGTACTTC. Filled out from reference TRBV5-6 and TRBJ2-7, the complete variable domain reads DAGVTQSPTHLIKTRGQQVTLRCSPKSGHDTVSWYQQALGQGPQFIFQYYEEEERQRGNFPDRFSGHQFPNYSSELNVNALLLGDSALYLCASSLLSTSGASSTYEQYFGPGTRLTVT.

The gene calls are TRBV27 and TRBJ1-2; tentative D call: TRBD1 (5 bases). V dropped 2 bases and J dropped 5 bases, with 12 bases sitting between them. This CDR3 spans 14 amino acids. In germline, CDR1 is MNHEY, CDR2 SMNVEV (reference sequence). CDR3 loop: CASSLTQGGYGYTF. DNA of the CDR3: TGTGCCAGCAGTTTAACCCAGGGCGGTTATGGCTACACCTTC.

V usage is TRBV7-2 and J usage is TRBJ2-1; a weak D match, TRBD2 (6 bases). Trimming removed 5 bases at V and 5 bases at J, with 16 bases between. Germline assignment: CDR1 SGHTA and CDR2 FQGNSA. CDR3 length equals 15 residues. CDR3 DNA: TGTGCCAGCAGCCTCGGCCGGGGGACTCACAATGAGCAGTTCTTC. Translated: CASSLGRGTHNEQFF.

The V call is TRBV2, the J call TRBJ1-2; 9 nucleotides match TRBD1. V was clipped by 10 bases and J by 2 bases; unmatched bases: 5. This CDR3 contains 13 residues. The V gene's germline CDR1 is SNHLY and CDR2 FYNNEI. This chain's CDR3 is CANTQGANYGYTF. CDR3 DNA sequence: TGTGCCAACACACAGGGGGCGAACTATGGCTACACCTTC.

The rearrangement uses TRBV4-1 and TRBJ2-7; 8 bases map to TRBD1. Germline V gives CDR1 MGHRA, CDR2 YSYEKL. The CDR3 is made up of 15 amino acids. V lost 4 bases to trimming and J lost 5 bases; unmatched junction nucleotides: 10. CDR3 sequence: CASSPENRGYDEQYF. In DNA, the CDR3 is TGCGCCAGCAGCCCCGAAAACAGGGGGTATGACGAGCAGTACTTC.

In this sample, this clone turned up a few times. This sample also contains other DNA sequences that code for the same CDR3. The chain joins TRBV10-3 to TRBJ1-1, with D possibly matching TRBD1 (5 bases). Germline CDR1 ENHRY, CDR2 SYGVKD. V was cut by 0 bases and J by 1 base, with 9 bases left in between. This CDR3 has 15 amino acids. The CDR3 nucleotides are TGTGCCATCAGTGAGTCGGGGGAGGAGAACACTGAAGCTTTCTTT. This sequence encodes CAISESGEENTEAFF.

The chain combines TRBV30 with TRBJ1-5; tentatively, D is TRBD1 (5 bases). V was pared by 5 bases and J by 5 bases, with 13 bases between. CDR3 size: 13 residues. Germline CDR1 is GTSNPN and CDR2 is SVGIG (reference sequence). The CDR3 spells CAWSIDSDQPQHF. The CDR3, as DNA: TGTGCCTGGTCGATCGACAGCGATCAGCCCCAGCATTTT.

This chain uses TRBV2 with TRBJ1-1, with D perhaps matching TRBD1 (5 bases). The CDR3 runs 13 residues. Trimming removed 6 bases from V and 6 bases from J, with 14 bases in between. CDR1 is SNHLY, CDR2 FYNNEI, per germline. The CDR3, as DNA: TGTGCCAGCAGCGACCAAGGGGTCGCTGAAGCTTTCTTT. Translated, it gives CASSDQGVAEAFF.

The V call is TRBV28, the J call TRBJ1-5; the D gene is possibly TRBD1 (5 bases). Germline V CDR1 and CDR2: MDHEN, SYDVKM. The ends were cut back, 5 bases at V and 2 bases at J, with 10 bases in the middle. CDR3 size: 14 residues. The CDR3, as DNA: TGTGCCAGCAGTCAGGGTGGGGGCAATCAGCCCCAGCATTTT. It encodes CASSQGGGNQPQHF. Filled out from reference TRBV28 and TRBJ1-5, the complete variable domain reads DVKVTQSSRYLVKRTGEKVFLECVQDMDHENMFWYRQDPGLGLRLIYFSYDVKMKEKGDIPEGYSVSREKKERFSLILESASTNQTSMYLCASSQGGGNQPQHFGDGTRLSIL.

CDR3 residues: CASSVDPTGVIYEQYF. The CDR3 region has the DNA TGTGCCAGCAGCGTCGACCCCACAGGGGTAATCTACGAGCAGTACTTC. The chain uses TRBV5-4 and TRBJ2-7; 7 nucleotides agree with TRBD1. The CDR3 consists of 16 residues. With 4 bases clipped from V and 3 bases from J, the junction kept 13 bases outside the gene matches. Per the germline V gene, CDR1 is SGHNT and CDR2 is YYREEE (reference sequence). Complete variable domain (other parts from reference TRBV5-4 and TRBJ2-7): ETGVTQSPTHLIKTRGQQVTLRCSSQSGHNTVSWYQQALGQGPQFIFQYYREEENGRGNFPPRFSGLQFPNYSSELNVNALELDDSALYLCASSVDPTGVIYEQYFGPGTRLTVT.

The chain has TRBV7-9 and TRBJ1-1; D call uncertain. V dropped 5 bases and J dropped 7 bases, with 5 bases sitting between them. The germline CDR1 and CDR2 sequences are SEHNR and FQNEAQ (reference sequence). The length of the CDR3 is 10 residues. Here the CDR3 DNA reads TGTGCCAGCAGCCCGTATGAAGCTTTCTTT. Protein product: CASSPYEAFF.

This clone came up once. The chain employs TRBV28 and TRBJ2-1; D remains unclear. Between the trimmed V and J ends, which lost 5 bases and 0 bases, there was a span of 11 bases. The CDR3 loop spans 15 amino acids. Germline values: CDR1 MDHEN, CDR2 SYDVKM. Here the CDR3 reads CASSPILSSYNEQFF. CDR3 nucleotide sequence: TGTGCCAGCAGTCCAATCCTGAGCTCCTACAATGAGCAGTTCTTC.

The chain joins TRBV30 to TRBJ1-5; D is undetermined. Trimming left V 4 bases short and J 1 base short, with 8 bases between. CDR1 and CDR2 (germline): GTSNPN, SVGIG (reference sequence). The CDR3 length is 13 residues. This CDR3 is CAWTGGSNQPQHF. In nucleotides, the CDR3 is TGTGCCTGGACCGGAGGCAGCAATCAGCCCCAGCATTTT.